Following are 29 T cell receptor beta chains from one sample sequenced in a study of OX40 agonist ivuxolimab in advanced cancers. TCRdb keeps only in-frame clones here, not all; method: immunoSEQ multiplex PCR. This table has under 45,000 clones, around 81% appearing once. The sample in question was CD4+ or CD8+ T cells sorted from blood, obtained in a trial of the OX40 agonist ivuxolimab. These receptor sequences come from an adult with an advanced solid tumor such as melanoma, head and neck, liver or kidney cancer.

This clone appeared a single time. This rearrangement joins TRBV7-8 to TRBJ2-1; D unclear. The CDR3 runs to 13 residues. The germline V and J ends were trimmed by 6 bases and 8 bases, with 14 bases remaining between them. Germline V gene data show CDR1 as SGHVS and CDR2 as FQNEAQ. The DNA for the CDR3 is TGTGCCAGCAGTCCGGTCTTATTCGATGAGCAGTTCTTC. Its translation: CASSPVLFDEQFF.

The chain links TRBV18 to TRBJ1-2; 8 bases are a match to TRBD1. The CDR3 totals 15 residues. From germline, CDR1 is KGHSH and CDR2 LQKENI. V gave up 3 bases and J gave up 4 bases; unmatched junction bases: 7. The CDR3 sequence: CASSPADRVGYGYTF. The CDR3 nucleotides are TGTGCCAGCTCACCGGCGGACAGGGTCGGCTATGGCTACACCTTC. The full variable domain, in which reference TRBV18 and TRBJ1-2 provide the parts outside the CDR3, is NAGVMQNPRHLVRRRGQEARLRCSPMKGHSHVYWYRQLPEEGLKFMVYLQKENIIDESGMPKERFSAEFPKEGPSILRIQQVVRGDSAAYFCASSPADRVGYGYTFGSGTRLTVV.

This sequence joins TRBV5-6 and TRBJ1-2; weak D call: TRBD1 (5 bases). V lost 0 bases and J lost 4, with 10 bases in between. Germline V gene data show CDR1 as SGHDT and CDR2 as YYEEEE. This CDR3 has 14 residues. The CDR3 region has the DNA TGTGCCAGCAGCTTGGGTTGGGACTCCTATGGCTACACCTTC. It yields the protein CASSLGWDSYGYTF.

The chain links TRBV30 to TRBJ1-1, with a tentative D call TRBD1 (5 bases). CDR3 length equals 13 residues. The ends were cut back, 3 bases at V and 2 bases at J, with 10 bases in the middle. The germline CDR1 and CDR2 sequences are GTSNPN and SVGIG (reference sequence). In DNA form, the CDR3 reads TGTGCCTGGAGATTAGGGACCAACACTGAAGCTTTCTTT. Amino acid sequence: CAWRLGTNTEAFF.

The V gene is TRBV28, the J gene TRBJ2-7; D gene uncertain. V shed 5 bases and J shed 0 bases, with 5 bases lying between them. The germline gives CDR1 MDHEN, CDR2 SYDVKM. CDR3 length: 12 residues. The CDR3 DNA reads TGTGCCAGCAGTGAGAGCTCCTACGAGCAGTACTTC. Translating it yields CASSESSYEQYF.

The chain joins TRBV10-2 to TRBJ1-5; D is uncertain. The CDR3 consists of 14 residues. Germline V gives CDR1 WSHSY, CDR2 SAAADI. V gave up 2 bases and J gave up 5 bases, with 10 bases separating them. The chain's CDR3 is CASSERKGDQPQHF. DNA of the CDR3: TGCGCCAGCAGTGAGAGGAAAGGTGATCAGCCCCAGCATTTT.

The rearrangement uses TRBV2 and TRBJ1-3; D is perhaps TRBD1 (6 bases). Deletions cut 6 bases from V and 0 bases from J, with 15 bases between. Germline V gene sequence: CDR1 SNHLY, CDR2 FYNNEI. The CDR3 is 16 residues long. The CDR3 sequence is CASSVQGFYSGNTIYF. The CDR3 nucleotides are TGTGCCAGCAGCGTACAGGGCTTCTACTCTGGAAACACCATATATTTT.

The chain is built from TRBV11-2 and TRBJ2-2; D ambiguous. Per germline, CDR1 SGHAT and CDR2 FQNNGV. CDR3 length: 15 amino acids. V was shortened by 1 base and J by 0 bases, with 6 bases between the two germline ends. This CDR3 is CASSLGPANTGELFF. The CDR3 nucleotides are TGTGCCAGCAGCTTAGGGCCGGCGAACACCGGGGAGCTGTTTTTT.

This chain uses TRBV11-1 with TRBJ2-7, with D possibly being TRBD1 (6 bases). V was cut by 6 bases and J by 7 bases, with 19 bases left in between. There are 14 residues in the CDR3. Per the germline V gene, CDR1 is SGHAT and CDR2 is FQDESV (reference sequence). CDR3 region: CASSHVVPRGEQYF. Written as DNA, the CDR3 is TGTGCCAGCAGTCACGTAGTCCCGAGGGGGGAGCAGTACTTC.

This chain links TRBV6-6 with TRBJ2-7; the D gene is possibly TRBD2 (6 bases). Germline CDR1 reads MNHNY; CDR2 reads SVGAGI (reference sequence). The CDR3 loop spans 14 amino acids. V gave up 7 bases and J gave up 0 bases, with 13 bases separating them. The CDR3 here is CASKTAGNSYEQYF. The CDR3 DNA follows: TGTGCCAGCAAAACTGCGGGAAACTCCTACGAGCAGTACTTC.

Of note for this clone: This same CDR3 is encoded by further DNA sequences in the sample. The V and J genes are TRBV19 and TRBJ1-1; 7 nucleotides align to TRBD1. Germline V gene data show CDR1 as LNHDA and CDR2 as SQIVND (reference sequence). V lost 0 bases and J lost 2; bases outside the gene matches: 3. CDR3 length equals 15 residues. CDR3 in DNA: TGTGCCAGTAGTATAGACGGGACAGCAAACACTGAAGCTTTCTTT. Protein: CASSIDGTANTEAFF.

The chain combines TRBV6-5 with TRBJ2-5; D may be TRBD1 or TRBD2 (5 bases each). The V end was cut by 6 bases, the J end by 0 bases, with 11 bases between. The CDR3 covers 14 residues. From germline, CDR1 is MNHEY and CDR2 SVGAGI. The CDR3 DNA follows: TGTGCCAGCAGAGACCCGGGACACCAAGAGACCCAGTACTTC. Its translation: CASRDPGHQETQYF.

This rearrangement joins TRBV9 to TRBJ1-1; D gene ambiguous. With 3 bases removed from V and 0 bases from J, the gap between germline ends came to 6 bases. The CDR3 contains 13 residues. Germline CDR1 SGDLS, CDR2 YYNGEE. The CDR3 bases are TGTGCCAGCAGCGGGCGATTGAACACTGAAGCTTTCTTT. Its protein product is CASSGRLNTEAFF.

The CDR3 loop reads CASSLYQGGDYGYTF. The CDR3 region has the DNA TGTGCCAGCAGCTTATACCAGGGGGGGGACTATGGCTACACCTTC. The chain has TRBV7-2 and TRBJ1-2; TRBD1 matches 7 bases. The germline gives CDR1 SGHTA, CDR2 FQGNSA. V lost 2 bases, J lost 3 bases, and 6 bases stayed unmatched. This CDR3 comprises 15 residues.

This clone was counted a single time. J is TRBJ1-1 and V is TRBV28; tentatively, D is TRBD1 (5 bases). The CDR3 covers 13 residues. In germline, CDR1 is MDHEN, CDR2 SYDVKM. The ends were cut back, 6 bases at V and 6 bases at J, with 14 bases in the middle. CDR3 region: CASRAGSAPEAFF. The DNA of the CDR3 is TGTGCCAGCAGGGCAGGGTCAGCACCTGAAGCTTTCTTT.

This clone was counted between two and nine times. The genes are TRBV13 and TRBJ2-1, with a possible D match to TRBD1 (6 bases). The CDR3 is made up of 12 amino acids. V shed 5 bases and J shed 10 bases, with 12 bases lying between them. In germline, CDR1 is PRHDT, CDR2 FYEKMQ (reference sequence). This CDR3 is CASSRQVREQFF. The CDR3 bases are TGTGCCAGCAGCCGACAGGTACGGGAGCAGTTCTTC.

The CDR3 sequence is CASSSWTSGAGEQYF. CDR3 coding DNA: TGTGCCAGCAGCTCCTGGACTAGCGGCGCGGGGGAGCAGTACTTC. V and J are TRBV7-3 and TRBJ2-7, with 10 bases aligning to TRBD2. J lost 7 bases, V lost 4 bases, and 10 bases had no gene match. Germline CDR1 reads SGHTA; CDR2 reads FQGTGA. This CDR3 region has 15 residues.

The sample holds one count of this clone. The chain is built from TRBV5-5 and TRBJ2-7; D gene unclear. The CDR3 is made up of 14 amino acids. Germline loops: CDR1 SGHKS, CDR2 YYEKEE (reference sequence). The V and J ends lost 6 bases and 1 base respectively, with 14 bases between them. This CDR3 is CASNKAQISYEQYF. As DNA, the CDR3 is TGTGCCAGCAACAAGGCACAGATTTCCTACGAGCAGTACTTC.

The chain joins TRBV6-1 to TRBJ2-7; no reliable D call. The V gene's germline CDR1 is MNHNS and CDR2 SASEGT. The CDR3 spans 10 residues. The ends were cut back, 10 bases at V and 3 bases at J, with 7 bases in the middle. CDR3 DNA sequence: TGTGCCACGTCAATCTACGAGCAGTACTTC. It is translated as CATSIYEQYF.

This chain links TRBV14 with TRBJ2-7; perhaps TRBD1 as D (5 bases). The V gene's germline CDR1 is SGHDN and CDR2 FVKESK. CDR3 length: 13 amino acids. V was pared by 4 bases and J by 4 bases, with 11 bases between. This CDR3 reads CASSLIDSYEQYF. The CDR3 coding sequence is TGTGCCAGCAGCCTAATAGACAGTTACGAGCAGTACTTC. The full variable domain, its missing parts supplied by reference TRBV14 and TRBJ2-7, is EAGVTQFPSHSVIEKGQTVTLRCDPISGHDNLYWYRRVMGKEIKFLLHFVKESKQDESGMPNNRFLAERTGGTYSTLKVQPAELEDSGVYFCASSLIDSYEQYFGPGTRLTVT.

This clone was counted a single time. This chain uses TRBV11-2 with TRBJ1-5; D might be TRBD1 (6 bases). The CDR3 has 14 residues. The germline V gene encodes CDR1 SGHAT and CDR2 FQNNGV. Trimming took off 5 bases at V and 5 bases at J, with 13 bases between the two ends. The chain's CDR3 is CASSPRQADQPQHF. The CDR3, as DNA: TGTGCCAGCAGCCCCAGACAGGCCGATCAGCCCCAGCATTTT.

The J gene is TRBJ2-3, the V gene TRBV18; D remains ambiguous. Trimming shortened V by 3 bases and J by 0 bases, and 10 bases separated the two germline ends. The CDR3 consists of 15 residues. The germline gives CDR1 KGHSH, CDR2 LQKENI. CDR3 region: CASSPSDSSTDTQYF. CDR3 sequence (DNA): TGTGCCAGCTCACCTTCCGACTCTAGCACAGATACGCAGTATTTT.

The chain is built from TRBV11-2 and TRBJ1-1, with D hard to call. Germline V gives CDR1 SGHAT, CDR2 FQNNGV. V lost 5 bases to trimming and J lost 1 base, with 11 bases between them. The CDR3 totals 14 residues. Here the CDR3 reads CASSGWTENTEAFF. DNA of the CDR3: TGTGCCAGCAGCGGGTGGACGGAGAACACTGAAGCTTTCTTT.

The rearrangement joins TRBV2 to TRBJ1-1, with D unresolved. The germline gives CDR1 SNHLY, CDR2 FYNNEI. The CDR3 contains 12 residues. Trimming shortened V by 3 bases and J by 3 bases, and 5 bases separated the two germline ends. The CDR3 loop reads CASSEPYTEAFF. DNA for the CDR3: TGTGCCAGCAGTGAGCCGTACACTGAAGCTTTCTTT.

The chain couples TRBV5-4 to TRBJ1-2, with D maybe TRBD1 (5 bases). Germline CDR1 reads SGHNT; CDR2 reads YYREEE (reference sequence). V was cut by 4 bases and J by 4 bases, with 17 bases left in between. CDR3 length: 15 amino acids. CDR3 in DNA: TGTGCCAGCAGCGGGGGGAGGGTGTCTAGCTATGGCTACACCTTC. This codes for CASSGGRVSSYGYTF.

This clone turned up a few times. The chain couples TRBV28 to TRBJ1-5; the D is unclear. The V end lost 7 bases, the J end lost 1 base, and 14 bases lay between the germline ends. CDR1 and CDR2 from the germline V gene are MDHEN and SYDVKM. CDR3 length: 15 residues. The CDR3 sequence is CASNGDIGSNQPQHF. CDR3 coding DNA: TGTGCCAGCAATGGAGACATCGGGAGCAATCAGCCCCAGCATTTT.

The chain joins TRBV19 to TRBJ1-5, with 10 bases identical to TRBD1. Germline CDR1 is LNHDA and CDR2 is SQIVND (reference sequence). This CDR3 is 15 amino acids long. V lost 9 bases and J lost 1; bases outside the gene matches: 6. The CDR3 sequence: CASRDRGLSNQPQHF. CDR3 coding DNA: TGTGCCAGCCGGGACAGGGGCCTGAGCAATCAGCCCCAGCATTTT.

This clone was found a few times. CDR3 coding DNA: TGTGCCAGCAGCGACCACTATGGCTACACCTTC. Its protein is CASSDHYGYTF. V gene TRBV6-1 combines with J gene TRBJ1-2, with unresolved D. Germline CDR1 MNHNS, CDR2 SASEGT. V was pared by 6 bases and J by 3 bases, with 5 bases between. The CDR3 loop spans 11 amino acids.

The V and J genes are TRBV5-1 and TRBJ2-3; TRBD2 matches 7 bases. The germline CDR1 and CDR2 sequences are SGHRS and YFSETQ. V lost 5 bases to trimming and J lost 0 bases; unmatched junction nucleotides: 12. This CDR3 has 17 amino acids. The CDR3 nucleotides are TGCGCCAGCAGTCAGGTGGCGGGGGTCAGTAGCACAGATACGCAGTATTTT. Residues: CASSQVAGVSSTDTQYF.